One and the same sample provided the 12 T cell receptor beta chains below, sequenced in a study of blood T cell repertoires in COVID-19. The protocol was immunoSEQ multiplex PCR, while the TCRdb copy is restricted to in-frame clones and leaves out a portion. This sample has more than 90,000 clones, with around 80% found just once. What was sequenced was peripheral blood. The receptor set was obtained from an elderly man with acute or convalescent COVID-19.

The rearrangement joins TRBV19 to TRBJ2-1; TRBD2 matches at 10 bases. Germline CDR1 LNHDA, CDR2 SQIVND (reference sequence). Trimming removed 3 bases from V and 4 bases from J; junction bases left unmatched: 9. This CDR3 comprises 17 residues. CDR3 amino acids: CASSMTPGLAIYNEQFF. The CDR3 DNA sequence: TGTGCCAGTAGTATGACACCGGGACTAGCGATTTACAATGAGCAGTTCTTC.

CDR3: CASSPLAYGYTF. The CDR3 DNA is TGTGCCAGCAGCCCCCTGGCCTATGGCTACACCTTC. This chain uses TRBV2 with TRBJ1-2; no clear D. With 6 bases removed from V and 4 bases from J, the gap between germline ends came to 9 bases. The length of the CDR3 is 12 residues. Looked up from germline, CDR1 is SNHLY and CDR2 is FYNNEI.

Here the CDR3 DNA reads TGTGCCAGCGCCCCCGGGGGGCGTGAGACTAATGAAAAACTGTTTTTT. It yields the protein CASAPGGRETNEKLFF. The genes are TRBV5-6 and TRBJ1-4, with D possibly TRBD1 on 6 matching bases. V was pared by 7 bases and J by 2 bases, with 18 bases between. The CDR3 sequence is 16 residues long. CDR1 is SGHDT, CDR2 YYEEEE, per germline.

This clone was found once. This sequence joins TRBV7-8 and TRBJ2-2; 8 bases fit TRBD2. Germline assignment: CDR1 SGHVS and CDR2 FQNEAQ. CDR3 length: 15 amino acids. Losses at the gene ends were 11 bases for V and 0 bases for J; bases not matched to a gene: 8. Here the CDR3 DNA reads TGTGCCTTCGGGGATAGCGGGGCGAACACCGGGGAGCTGTTTTTT. Its protein product is CAFGDSGANTGELFF.

The CDR3 loop reads CASSQGASGQLNTEAFF. Written as DNA, the CDR3 is TGCGCCAGCAGCCAGGGGGCCAGCGGACAGCTGAACACTGAAGCTTTCTTT. The chain has TRBV4-3 and TRBJ1-1; a weak D match, TRBD1 (6 bases). This CDR3 is 17 amino acids long. V shed 3 bases and J shed 0 bases, with 17 bases lying between them. The germline V gene has CDR1 LGHNA and CDR2 YSLEER.

This clone is a singleton in its sample. The V call is TRBV1, the J call TRBJ2-1; TRBD2, the table's D call, was not compared with the DNA. TRBV1 is listed as a pseudogene. This CDR3 is built from 16 residues. CDR3 sequence: CTSSPEGTTGQNEQFF. CDR3 bases: TGCACCAGCAGCCCGGAGGGGACTACGGGTCAGAATGAGCAGTTCTTC.

This rearrangement joins TRBV30 to TRBJ1-5, with D uncertain. Trimming left V 3 bases short and J 3 bases short, with 12 bases between. CDR1 and CDR2 (germline): GTSNPN, SVGIG (reference sequence). This CDR3 is built from 14 residues. CDR3 in amino acids: CAWSRRGSNQPQHF. Written as DNA, the CDR3 is TGTGCCTGGAGCAGACGAGGATCCAATCAGCCCCAGCATTTT.

This sequence joins TRBV24-1 and TRBJ2-5, with 9 nucleotides matching TRBD1. The V and J ends lost 2 bases and 5 bases, in that order; junction bases with no gene match: 8. In germline, CDR1 is KGHDR, CDR2 SFDVKD. CDR3 size: 16 residues. The CDR3 sequence is CATSDSGTGRSETQYF. CDR3 DNA sequence: TGTGCCACCAGTGATTCCGGGACAGGGAGGTCGGAGACCCAGTACTTC.

In this sample, this clone turned up a few times. The J gene is TRBJ2-2, the V gene TRBV27; 15 bases line up with TRBD2. CDR1 MNHEY and CDR2 SMNVEV come from the germline V gene (reference sequence). With 6 bases clipped from V and 5 bases from J, the junction kept 7 bases outside the gene matches. This CDR3 spans 17 amino acids. The CDR3 protein is CASSGLAGGPGTGELFF. In nucleotides, the CDR3 is TGTGCCAGCAGCGGACTAGCGGGAGGGCCGGGAACCGGGGAGCTGTTTTTT.

This clone was seen only a few times. The rearrangement joins TRBV6-6 to TRBJ1-5, with D unclear. V lost 4 bases and J 3 bases, leaving 7 bases between the germline ends. The CDR3 spans 13 residues. The germline V gene encodes CDR1 MNHNY and CDR2 SVGAGI (reference sequence). CDR3 in DNA: TGTGCCAGCAGTTTCAGTGACAATCAGCCCCAGCATTTT. Its translation is CASSFSDNQPQHF.

V usage is TRBV5-1 and J usage is TRBJ2-1; 14 positions agree with TRBD2. After removal of 5 bases from V and 0 bases from J, the junction contained 7 bases not matched to a gene. The CDR3 runs to 18 residues. CDR1 SGHRS and CDR2 YFSETQ come from the germline V gene. CDR3 in amino acids: CASSVRTSGGSSYNEQFF. CDR3 in DNA: TGCGCCAGCAGTGTGAGGACTAGCGGGGGGAGCTCCTACAATGAGCAGTTCTTC.

This chain connects TRBV4-3 to TRBJ2-7; TRBD1 matches 7 bases. This CDR3 region has 15 residues. The trim removed 1 base at V and 4 bases at J, leaving 7 bases unmatched. CDR1 and CDR2 (germline): LGHNA, YSLEER. CDR3 region: CASSQARQGGYEQYF. The CDR3 nucleotides are TGCGCCAGCAGCCAAGCACGACAGGGCGGGTACGAGCAGTACTTC.